This TCR beta chain was captured in a study of T cells in Graves' hyperthyroidism and ophthalmopathy. The diagnoses drew upon clinical symptoms, serum thyroxine and TRAb, thyroid ultrasound and orbital computed tomography. Amplified regions were TCR beta CDR3 sequences from RNA transcripts. The TCR CDR3 was amplified in a first-round RT-PCR using the HTBI primer set. TCRdb re-called the multiplex PCR reads through MiXCR, storing one row per CDR3 protein. Of around 340,000 distinct CDR3 sequences listed, roughly 17% are singletons. The source of this sequence is a man between 25 and 39 years old with Graves' hyperthyroidism. Sequenced sample: blood.

CDR3 protein: CSVGGTVFYNEQFF. CDR3 coding DNA: TGCAGTGTCGGCGGGACAGTATTTTACAATGAGCAGTTCTTC. The chain couples TRBV20-1 to TRBJ2-1, with a weak D call TRBD1 (7 bases). The V and J ends lost 7 bases and 4 bases respectively, with 17 bases between them. This CDR3 has 14 residues. The V gene's germline CDR1 is DFQATT and CDR2 SNEGSKA (reference sequence).